A single sample gave rise to the 32 T cell receptor beta chains below, sequenced in a study of identical twins. TCRdb re-called the 5' RACE reads through MiXCR, storing one row per CDR3 protein. The sample has about 660,000 distinct CDR3 sequences, about 9.4% seen once. These data were also filed under a second study, of yellow fever vaccine responses in identical twins.

Sequenced input: PBMCs. These receptors were obtained from a woman younger than 35 in good health.

There are a few counts of this clonotype. J is TRBJ1-5 and V is TRBV12-3 or TRBV12-4; no clear D gene. This CDR3 is 15 amino acids long. With 4 bases removed from V and 0 bases from J, the gap between germline ends came to 10 bases. CDR3 loop: CASSSRSASNQPQHF. The CDR3 nucleotides read TGTGCCAGCAGTTCCCGGTCGGCTAGCAATCAGCCCCAGCATTTT.

This chain joins TRBV7-9 and TRBJ2-1, with a tentative D call TRBD2 (5 bases). CDR1 is SEHNR and CDR2 is FQNEAQ in the germline V gene (reference sequence). Trimming shortened V by 5 bases and J by 8 bases, and 10 bases separated the two germline ends. The CDR3 sequence is 12 residues long. The CDR3 loop reads CASSGPGYEQFF. The CDR3 DNA follows: TGTGCCAGCAGCGGTCCGGGGTATGAGCAGTTCTTC.

The chain carries TRBV6-1 and TRBJ2-7; 11 bases fit TRBD2. The V gene's germline CDR1 is MNHNS and CDR2 SASEGT. This CDR3 is built from 17 residues. V lost 4 bases, J lost 0 bases, and 8 bases stayed unmatched. The CDR3 is CASSVTIGTSGSYEQYF. The CDR3 coding sequence is TGTGCCAGCAGTGTGACGATAGGGACTAGCGGCTCCTACGAGCAGTACTTC.

This clonotype came up a few times. DNA of the CDR3: TGTGCCAGCAGTTTAGAAAGCGGGAGGGCCCAGTACTTC. It codes for CASSLESGRAQYF. The chain links TRBV28 to TRBJ2-5, with TRBD2 identical over 10 bases. Looked up from germline, CDR1 is MDHEN and CDR2 is SYDVKM. This CDR3 is 13 amino acids long. V gave up 2 bases and J gave up 9 bases; unmatched junction bases: 3.

The sample holds many counts of this clonotype. This chain uses TRBV24-1 with TRBJ1-5, with a tentative D call TRBD1 (6 bases). V dropped 4 bases and J dropped 2 bases, with 17 bases sitting between them. Germline loops: CDR1 KGHDR, CDR2 SFDVKD. CDR3 length: 17 residues. The CDR3 DNA sequence: TGTGCCACCAGTGACCCCGGTACAGGGACGGGCAATCAGCCCCAGCATTTT. This gives the protein CATSDPGTGTGNQPQHF.

This clonotype showed up just a few times. The chain joins TRBV6-1 to TRBJ1-1; D is uncertain. Germline V CDR1 and CDR2: MNHNS, SASEGT. This CDR3 is built from 14 residues. V lost 3 bases and J lost 1, with 9 bases in between. The CDR3: CASSDFDTNTEAFF. As DNA, the CDR3 is TGTGCCAGCAGTGATTTTGACACGAACACTGAAGCTTTCTTT.

The chain carries TRBV7-2 and TRBJ2-7; D might be TRBD2 (6 bases). The CDR3 is 14 amino acids. CDR1 SGHTA and CDR2 FQGNSA come from the germline V gene. The germline V and J ends were trimmed by 1 base and 3 bases, with 10 bases remaining between them. CDR3 sequence (DNA): TGTGCCAGCAGCTTAGATGGCGGGATCTACGAGCAGTACTTC. The encoded protein is CASSLDGGIYEQYF.

In its sample, this clonotype was seen a few times. Written as DNA, the CDR3 is TGTGCCAGCAGCCTTTGGACTGGGGCCAACGTCCTGACTTTC. As protein: CASSLWTGANVLTF. The V gene is TRBV5-6, the J gene TRBJ2-6; no definite D call. Germline assignment: CDR1 SGHDT and CDR2 YYEEEE. This CDR3 region has 14 residues. The V gene lost 4 bases and the J gene lost 2 bases, with 7 bases spanning the gap.

Concerning this clonotype itself: Since a much larger clone is just one base distant, this may be a read error. The rearrangement links TRBV14 to TRBJ2-3; D not certain. CDR1 is SGHDN, CDR2 FVKESK, per germline. The CDR3 is 11 amino acids. V was pared by 1 base and J by 7 bases, with 3 bases between. The CDR3 spells CASSQANTQYF. CDR3 nucleotides: TGTGCCAGCAGCCAAGCAAATACGCAGTATTTT.

This clonotype turned up a few times. The chain recombines TRBV27 with TRBJ2-3; a possible D gene is TRBD2 (6 bases). Trimming removed 3 bases at V and 4 bases at J, with 14 bases between. CDR3 length: 15 amino acids. Germline V gives CDR1 MNHEY, CDR2 SMNVEV (reference sequence). DNA for the CDR3: TGTGCCAGCAGTTTCCCACGGGAGAGTTCAGATACGCAGTATTTT. Its translation: CASSFPRESSDTQYF.

This clonotype was seen only a few times. V gene TRBV4-3 combines with J gene TRBJ2-5, with 8 positions matching TRBD1. CDR3 length equals 15 residues. The trim removed 0 bases at V and 5 bases at J, leaving 5 bases unmatched. Germline CDR1 and CDR2: LGHNA and YSLEER. The CDR3 DNA is TGCGCCAGCAGCCAAGATGCCAGGGGGCAGGAGACCCAGTACTTC. This translates into CASSQDARGQETQYF.

There are a few counts of this clonotype. The gene calls are TRBV20-1 and TRBJ1-1, with 9 positions matching TRBD1. V gave up 3 bases and J gave up 1 base; unmatched junction bases: 6. The CDR3 contains 15 residues. Germline CDR1 and CDR2: DFQATT and SNEGSKA (reference sequence). The CDR3 spells CSASQQGAGNTEAFF. The CDR3 region has the DNA TGCAGTGCTAGCCAACAGGGGGCGGGGAACACTGAAGCTTTCTTT.

This clonotype was recorded a few times. The chain recombines TRBV27 with TRBJ2-7, with 10 bases matching TRBD2. Germline V gives CDR1 MNHEY, CDR2 SMNVEV (reference sequence). After removal of 5 bases from V and 2 bases from J, the junction contained 6 bases not matched to a gene. The CDR3 is made up of 15 amino acids. CDR3 residues: CASSPGLAETYEQYF. As DNA, the CDR3 is TGTGCCAGCAGTCCCGGACTAGCGGAGACCTACGAGCAGTACTTC.

This chain links TRBV12-3 or TRBV12-4 with TRBJ2-3; 7 bases line up with TRBD2. V was clipped by 8 bases and J by 5 bases; unmatched bases: 7. This CDR3 has 13 amino acids. The CDR3 DNA reads as TGTGCCAGCCCACCTCTAGCGGAAGATACGCAGTATTTT. The encoded protein is CASPPLAEDTQYF.

CDR3 bases: TGTGCCAGCAGCCAACGGAAGGTGAACACCGGGGAGCTGTTTTTT. Encoded protein: CASSQRKVNTGELFF. The chain uses TRBV5-4 and TRBJ2-2; D is undetermined. This CDR3 contains 15 residues. Germline-derived CDR1 and CDR2 are SGHNT and YYREEE (reference sequence). The V and J ends lost 4 bases and 1 base respectively, with 11 bases between them.

This clonotype was seen a few times. J is TRBJ2-2 and V is TRBV12-3 or TRBV12-4; D might be TRBD2 (5 bases). Trimming stripped 3 bases from V and 5 bases from J, with 7 bases between. This CDR3 is built from 13 residues. The CDR3 loop is CASSLTITGELFF. The CDR3 DNA sequence: TGTGCCAGCAGTTTGACTATTACCGGGGAGCTGTTTTTT.

This clonotype was counted a few times. The V call is TRBV29-1, the J call TRBJ2-7, with TRBD1 identical over 9 bases. V was pared by 6 bases and J by 2 bases, with 5 bases of the junction left unmatched. The CDR3 totals 13 residues. The germline gives CDR1 SQVTM, CDR2 ANQGSEA. In DNA form, the CDR3 reads TGCAGCGTCCGGACAGGGGTGGCCTACGAGCAGTACTTC. This sequence encodes CSVRTGVAYEQYF.

The table lists this clonotype with a few counts. The rearrangement links TRBV28 to TRBJ2-7; no clear D. Looked up from germline, CDR1 is MDHEN and CDR2 is SYDVKM. The CDR3 is made up of 12 amino acids. The V end lost 5 bases, the J end lost 7 bases, and 12 bases lay between the germline ends. The CDR3 nucleotides are TGTGCCAGCAGTCTACCGGCTCGAGAGCAGTACTTC. Amino acids: CASSLPAREQYF.

This clonotype was detected only a few times. This CDR3 reads CASSPGWTEGTDGANVLTF. In DNA, the CDR3 is TGTGCCAGCAGCCCCGGCTGGACAGAAGGAACCGATGGGGCCAACGTCCTGACTTTC. The chain uses TRBV6-1 and TRBJ2-6; D might be TRBD1 (6 bases). Germline V gene sequence: CDR1 MNHNS, CDR2 SASEGT. The CDR3 totals 19 residues. V was pared by 6 bases and J by 3 bases, with 24 bases between.

This rearrangement joins TRBV5-1 to TRBJ2-7; D may be TRBD1 (6 bases). Trimming took off 4 bases at V and 4 bases at J, with 9 bases between the two ends. The CDR3 loop spans 12 amino acids. Germline-derived CDR1 and CDR2 are SGHRS and YFSETQ. The CDR3 loop reads CASSGDIYEQYF. CDR3 coding DNA: TGCGCCAGCAGCGGGGACATATACGAGCAGTACTTC.

The gene calls are TRBV20-1 and TRBJ1-4, with a tentative D call TRBD1 (5 bases). The V gene lost 5 bases and the J gene lost 3 bases, with 10 bases spanning the gap. This CDR3 region has 13 residues. Germline V CDR1 and CDR2: DFQATT, SNEGSKA (reference sequence). In DNA form, the CDR3 reads TGCAGTGCTGGAGGGGACGCTAATGAAAAACTGTTTTTT. Protein product: CSAGGDANEKLFF.

The chain has TRBV5-1 and TRBJ1-6; the match to TRBD1 covers 9 bases. The CDR3 runs to 15 residues. From germline, CDR1 is SGHRS and CDR2 YFSETQ. The trim removed 4 bases at V and 9 bases at J, leaving 8 bases unmatched. CDR3 amino acids: CASSLRTGVGSPLHF. For the CDR3, the DNA is TGCGCCAGCAGCCTCCGGACAGGGGTGGGTTCACCCCTCCACTTT.

This CDR3 reads CASSLKSDLGEQYF. Here the CDR3 DNA reads TGTGCCAGCAGCTTAAAATCTGATCTGGGGGAGCAGTACTTC. This sequence joins TRBV7-2 and TRBJ2-7; D unclear. This CDR3 comprises 14 residues. Germline V lookup: CDR1 SGHTA, CDR2 FQGNSA. The V and J ends lost 2 bases and 7 bases respectively, with 15 bases between them. Full variable domain (missing parts from reference TRBV7-2 and TRBJ2-7): GAGVSQSPSNKVTEKGKDVELRCDPISGHTALYWYRQSLGQGLEFLIYFQGNSAPDKSGLPSDRFSAERTGGSVSTLTIQRTQQEDSAVYLCASSLKSDLGEQYFGPGTRLTVT.

This clonotype was seen only a few times. This chain links TRBV6-4 with TRBJ1-3, with 9 bases lining up with TRBD1. This CDR3 region has 23 residues. Trimming at V came to 6 bases and at J to 0 bases, leaving 27 bases not matched to a gene. The germline gives CDR1 MRHNA, CDR2 SNTAGT. In nucleotides, the CDR3 is TGTGCCAGCAGAAAAACCGTGGCGGGCATGCTGGGACAGGGAACCATCTCTGGAAACACCATATATTTT. Translation: CASRKTVAGMLGQGTISGNTIYF.

This clonotype was observed a few times. V usage is TRBV4-2 and J usage is TRBJ2-7; the D gene could be TRBD1 or TRBD2 (5 bases each). Germline lookup yields CDR1 LGHNA and CDR2 YNFKEQ. The CDR3 runs 15 residues. V lost 0 bases to trimming and J lost 5 bases, with 14 bases between them. DNA for the CDR3: TGTGCCAGCAGCCAAGATAGACGGGGCGTCAACGAGCAGTACTTC. Its protein product is CASSQDRRGVNEQYF.

This clonotype was seen many times. The chain links TRBV12-3 or TRBV12-4 to TRBJ1-5; the D is unclear. The CDR3 contains 15 residues. With 6 bases removed from V and 4 bases from J, the gap between germline ends came to 16 bases. CDR3 sequence: CASSRPGVGNQPQHF. Here the CDR3 DNA reads TGTGCCAGCAGCCGTCCGGGAGTTGGGAATCAGCCCCAGCATTTT.

This clonotype was counted ten times or more. CDR3 sequence reads: CASSPGLAGNQETQYF. For the CDR3, the DNA is TGTGCCAGCAGTCCCGGACTAGCGGGTAACCAAGAGACCCAGTACTTC. The chain joins TRBV12-3 or TRBV12-4 to TRBJ2-5; 11 nucleotides agree with TRBD2. V was pared by 5 bases and J by 0 bases, with 5 bases of the junction left unmatched. The CDR3 spans 16 residues.

This clonotype was picked up many times. This sequence joins TRBV4-3 and TRBJ2-7; TRBD2 might be the D (5 bases). CDR3 length equals 15 residues. Germline V gives CDR1 LGHNA, CDR2 YSLEER. V was trimmed by 0 bases and J by 2 bases, leaving 11 bases between them. CDR3 residues: CASSQDYPGTYEQYF. The CDR3 DNA reads as TGCGCCAGCAGCCAAGATTACCCGGGAACCTACGAGCAGTACTTC.

This CDR3 reads CASSQVWDGPTDTQYF. CDR3 nucleotide sequence: TGTGCCAGCAGCCAAGTTTGGGACGGACCCACAGATACGCAGTATTTT. This sequence joins TRBV4-2 and TRBJ2-3; D tentatively reads TRBD1 or TRBD2 (5 bases each). The length of the CDR3 is 16 residues. The germline gives CDR1 LGHNA, CDR2 YNFKEQ. Between the trimmed V and J ends, which lost 1 base and 2 bases, there was a span of 13 bases.

V usage is TRBV27 and J usage is TRBJ2-7; the D gene is possibly TRBD2 (5 bases). Deletions cut 0 bases from V and 6 bases from J, with 9 bases between. The CDR3 covers 13 residues. CDR1 and CDR2 (germline): MNHEY, SMNVEV (reference sequence). This CDR3 is CASSLSPGFEQYF. The CDR3 DNA reads TGTGCCAGCAGTTTATCACCGGGATTCGAGCAGTACTTC.

The V call is TRBV3-1, the J call TRBJ2-5; D unresolved. Germline-derived CDR1 and CDR2 are LGHDT and YNNKEL (reference sequence). The CDR3 consists of 14 residues. V lost 3 bases and J lost 5, with 13 bases in between. Written as DNA, the CDR3 is TGTGCCAGCAGCCATGGAACTACGATCGAGACCCAGTACTTC. This codes for CASSHGTTIETQYF.

This clonotype has ten or more counts. The CDR3 sequence is CASSFSGRVGTDTQYF. CDR3 sequence (DNA): TGTGCCAGCAGTTTTAGCGGGAGGGTTGGCACAGATACGCAGTATTTT. The chain carries TRBV12-3 or TRBV12-4 and TRBJ2-3, with 11 positions matching TRBD2. The trim removed 3 bases at V and 1 base at J, leaving 3 bases unmatched. The CDR3 consists of 16 residues.